One sample yielded the 25 T cell receptor beta chains listed below, sequenced in a study of T cell changes during pregnancy in multiple sclerosis. The protocol was immunoSEQ multiplex PCR, while the TCRdb copy is restricted to in-frame clones and leaves out a portion. The table shows tens of thousands of clones, with around 94% occurring only once. The sample was CD4+ T cells from peripheral blood mononuclear cells, taken in the third trimester of pregnancy. The receptors were sampled from a female donor with multiple sclerosis, enrolled in a pregnancy study.

This clone was picked up a small number of times. The V gene is TRBV9, the J gene TRBJ2-7; D may be TRBD2 (5 bases). Trimming took off 0 bases at V and 4 bases at J, with 14 bases between the two ends. From germline, CDR1 is SGDLS and CDR2 YYNGEE. This CDR3 has 15 residues. The CDR3 protein is CASSVDSGRDYEQYF. The CDR3 DNA follows: TGTGCCAGCAGCGTAGATTCCGGACGGGATTACGAGCAGTACTTC.

The genes are TRBV5-1 and TRBJ2-1; 11 bases map to TRBD1. CDR3 size: 15 residues. Germline CDR1 reads SGHRS; CDR2 reads YFSETQ. V dropped 2 bases and J dropped 7; count of bases not matched to a gene: 5. CDR3 coding DNA: TGCGCCAGCAGCTTAGGGACAGGGGGGAGAAATGAGCAGTTCTTC. Encoded protein: CASSLGTGGRNEQFF.

The DNA of the CDR3 is TGCGCCAGCAGCTTGGGCCGGGTAGGCACAGATACGCAGTATTTT. It is translated as CASSLGRVGTDTQYF. The chain uses TRBV5-1 and TRBJ2-3; the D is unclear. Germline V lookup: CDR1 SGHRS, CDR2 YFSETQ. Trimming pared 0 bases from V and 1 base from J, leaving 9 bases between. The CDR3 consists of 15 residues.

V and J are TRBV5-6 and TRBJ1-3; tentatively, D is TRBD1 (5 bases). Germline CDR1 reads SGHDT; CDR2 reads YYEEEE. V lost 0 bases and J lost 1, with 8 bases in between. The CDR3 loop spans 15 amino acids. The CDR3 DNA follows: TGTGCCAGCAGCTTGGCAGGGATATCTGGAAACACCATATATTTT. Residues: CASSLAGISGNTIYF.

CDR3: CAISERYGQGSFGYTF. In nucleotides, the CDR3 is TGTGCCATCAGTGAAAGATACGGACAGGGTTCGTTTGGCTACACCTTC. V usage is TRBV10-3 and J usage is TRBJ1-2; 8 bases are a match to TRBD1. Germline V CDR1 and CDR2: ENHRY, SYGVKD. The CDR3 has 16 residues. V lost 3 bases to trimming and J lost 7 bases; unmatched junction nucleotides: 13.

This clone was recorded only once. The genes are TRBV5-1 and TRBJ2-3, with 12 bases fitting TRBD2. The CDR3 has 16 residues. Germline V gene data show CDR1 as SGHRS and CDR2 as YFSETQ. J lost 10 bases, V lost 0 bases, and 9 bases had no gene match. CDR3: CASSLEASGRGLAQYF. As DNA, the CDR3 is TGCGCCAGCAGCTTGGAGGCTAGCGGGAGGGGGCTAGCGCAGTATTTT.

V usage is TRBV2 and J usage is TRBJ2-1, with TRBD2 identical over 9 bases. Looked up from germline, CDR1 is SNHLY and CDR2 is FYNNEI. Unmatched junction bases numbered 7, after V lost 3 bases and J lost 4 bases. The CDR3 has 16 amino acids. The CDR3 DNA is TGTGCCAGCAGTGAGGTTAGACTAGCGGTTTACAATGAGCAGTTCTTC. Translation gives CASSEVRLAVYNEQFF.

The chain recombines TRBV6-5 with TRBJ2-3, with a possible D match to TRBD2 (5 bases). Trimming left V 10 bases short and J 4 bases short, with 12 bases between. The V gene's germline CDR1 is MNHEY and CDR2 SVGAGI. The CDR3 totals 12 residues. CDR3 coding DNA: TGTGCCACCCAAAAGGGAGCAGATACGCAGTATTTT. Amino acids: CATQKGADTQYF.

Points on this clone: The identical CDR3 is also encoded by other nucleotide sequences in the sample. The chain combines TRBV18 with TRBJ2-7, with 10 positions matching TRBD1. The CDR3 runs to 14 residues. Germline V gene sequence: CDR1 KGHSH, CDR2 LQKENI. V lost 1 base, J lost 4 bases, and 1 base stayed unmatched. CDR3 amino acids: CASSPRGQGYEQYF. DNA for the CDR3: TGTGCCAGCTCACCACGGGGACAGGGGTACGAGCAGTACTTC.

The gene calls are TRBV19 and TRBJ2-5; 11 bases agree with TRBD2. V dropped 8 bases and J dropped 5; count of bases not matched to a gene: 13. CDR1 is LNHDA, CDR2 SQIVND, per germline (reference sequence). The CDR3 sequence is 16 residues long. CDR3 region: CASSPLAGGVGETQYF. CDR3 DNA sequence: TGTGCCAGTTCGCCCCTAGCGGGAGGCGTTGGTGAGACCCAGTACTTC.

This sequence joins TRBV11-2 and TRBJ2-5; 8 nucleotides agree with TRBD1. The CDR3 covers 17 residues. V gave up 5 bases and J gave up 5 bases; unmatched junction bases: 16. Germline CDR1 is SGHAT and CDR2 is FQNNGV. In nucleotides, the CDR3 is TGTGCCAGCAGCCCAGGCGGTAGGCAGGGGGCATGGGAGACCCAGTACTTC. This sequence encodes CASSPGGRQGAWETQYF.

The genes are TRBV4-3 and TRBJ2-1, with D perhaps matching TRBD2 (6 bases). V was pared by 4 bases and J by 0 bases, with 16 bases between. The CDR3 runs 17 residues. Looked up from germline, CDR1 is LGHNA and CDR2 is YSLEER. The CDR3 DNA is TGCGCCAGCAGCCCCCGGGCTAGCGCCATCTCCTACAATGAGCAGTTCTTC. This gives the protein CASSPRASAISYNEQFF.

The table lists this clone with a count of one. The rearrangement links TRBV7-9 to TRBJ1-4, with 7 nucleotides matching TRBD1. The CDR3 is 15 amino acids. V was clipped by 5 bases and J by 8 bases; unmatched bases: 11. Germline loops: CDR1 SEHNR, CDR2 FQNEAQ (reference sequence). The CDR3 nucleotides are TGTGCCAGCAGCCCTAGGGGGCAGGGTGACGAAAAACTGTTTTTT. Translated: CASSPRGQGDEKLFF.

This clone was counted a few times. The rearrangement uses TRBV9 and TRBJ2-2; D is possibly TRBD2 (5 bases). The CDR3 length is 15 residues. Trimming left V 5 bases short and J 0 bases short, with 11 bases between. Germline V gene sequence: CDR1 SGDLS, CDR2 YYNGEE. The CDR3 region is CASRRAVTNTGELFF. The CDR3 bases are TGTGCCAGCAGGAGGGCGGTAACGAACACCGGGGAGCTGTTTTTT. The full variable domain, with the rest looked up from reference TRBV9 and TRBJ2-2, is DSGVTQTPKHLITATGQRVTLRCSPRSGDLSVYWYQQSLDQGLQFLIQYYNGEERAKGNILERFSAQQFPDLHSELNLSSLELGDSALYFCASRRAVTNTGELFFGEGSRLTVL.

The V and J genes are TRBV19 and TRBJ1-2; 7 nucleotides match TRBD1. From germline, CDR1 is LNHDA and CDR2 SQIVND (reference sequence). The CDR3 loop spans 15 amino acids. Trimming took 5 bases from V and 4 from J; bases not matched to a gene: 10. The CDR3 loop is CASSDRAGKLYGYTF. CDR3 sequence (DNA): TGTGCCAGTAGTGACAGGGCCGGAAAGCTCTATGGCTACACCTTC. The complete variable domain, with remaining parts taken from reference TRBV19 and TRBJ1-2, reads DGGITQSPKYLFRKEGQNVTLSCEQNLNHDAMYWYRQDPGQGLRLIYYSQIVNDFQKGDIAEGYSVSREKKESFPLTVTSAQKNPTAFYLCASSDRAGKLYGYTFGSGTRLTVV.

This clone was detected only once. V is TRBV25-1 and J is TRBJ1-4; 7 bases align to TRBD1. The CDR3 sequence is 18 residues long. Germline V gives CDR1 MGHDK, CDR2 SYGVNS. Trimming removed 2 bases from V and 4 bases from J; junction bases left unmatched: 13. This CDR3 reads CASSERGTAGGFNEKLFF. For the CDR3, the DNA is TGTGCCAGCAGTGAACGTGGGACAGCTGGAGGGTTTAATGAAAAACTGTTTTTT.

This sequence joins TRBV4-2 and TRBJ2-1, with D perhaps matching TRBD2 (6 bases). V lost 5 bases, J lost 2 bases, and 19 bases lay in between. Germline values: CDR1 LGHNA, CDR2 YNFKEQ. The CDR3 covers 17 residues. The CDR3 sequence is CASSLTIGGIAYNEQFF. CDR3 nucleotides: TGTGCCAGCAGCTTAACCATCGGGGGTATCGCCTACAATGAGCAGTTCTTC.

V is TRBV28 and J is TRBJ1-2, with 7 bases aligning to TRBD1. V lost 7 bases, J lost 13 bases, and 18 bases stayed unmatched. The germline gives CDR1 MDHEN, CDR2 SYDVKM. This CDR3 has 14 residues. This CDR3 is CASIRAGQAEYFTF. The CDR3 DNA sequence: TGTGCCAGCATCAGGGCCGGACAGGCAGAGTATTTCACCTTC.

This sequence joins TRBV7-2 and TRBJ1-2; no firm D call. The CDR3 covers 13 residues. Trimming cost V 3 bases and J 4 bases, with 9 bases left between them. The germline V gene has CDR1 SGHTA and CDR2 FQGNSA. This chain's CDR3 is CASSFNGVYGYTF. Here the CDR3 DNA reads TGTGCCAGCAGCTTCAACGGGGTCTATGGCTACACCTTC.

This clone has just a few counts. The rearrangement links TRBV9 to TRBJ1-5, with D tentatively TRBD1 (5 bases). The V and J ends lost 0 bases and 8 bases respectively, with 12 bases between them. There are 14 residues in the CDR3. Germline CDR1 is SGDLS and CDR2 is YYNGEE. CDR3 nucleotide sequence: TGTGCCAGCAGCGTAGGGAGGGGAGGAAAGCCCCAGCATTTT. Residues: CASSVGRGGKPQHF.

The genes are TRBV15 and TRBJ2-2; 7 bases fit TRBD1. The CDR3 spans 17 residues. After removal of 1 base from V and 1 base from J, the junction contained 6 bases not matched to a gene. Germline CDR1 reads LNHNV; CDR2 reads YYDKDF (reference sequence). This CDR3 is CATSRAGQDLNTGELFF. The DNA for the CDR3 is TGTGCCACCAGCAGAGCAGGACAGGACTTGAACACCGGGGAGCTGTTTTTT. Together with reference TRBV15 and TRBJ2-2, the CDR3 gives the full variable domain: DAMVIQNPRYQVTQFGKPVTLSCSQTLNHNVMYWYQQKSSQAPKLLFHYYDKDFNNEADTPDNFQSRRPNTSFCFLDIRSPGLGDTAMYLCATSRAGQDLNTGELFFGEGSRLTVL.

The rearrangement joins TRBV2 to TRBJ1-2; D gene uncertain. Germline V gene data show CDR1 as SNHLY and CDR2 as FYNNEI. The CDR3 has 14 residues. Trimming cost V 7 bases and J 7 bases, with 19 bases left between them. DNA of the CDR3: TGTGCCAGCACTTTGAGGGCACAGACCAGTGGCTACACCTTC. This gives the protein CASTLRAQTSGYTF.

The chain links TRBV4-3 to TRBJ2-1; 10 nucleotides agree with TRBD2. Germline CDR1 and CDR2: LGHNA and YSLEER. V shed 0 bases and J 4 bases; nucleotides not matched to a gene: 0. The CDR3 runs 15 residues. The chain's CDR3 is CASSQETSGYNEQFF. The CDR3 bases are TGCGCCAGCAGCCAAGAGACTAGCGGGTACAATGAGCAGTTCTTC.

The rearrangement uses TRBV2 and TRBJ2-1; TRBD2 agrees at 7 bases. Trimming at V came to 3 bases and at J to 6 bases, leaving 2 bases not matched to a gene. This CDR3 has 13 amino acids. Germline V gives CDR1 SNHLY, CDR2 FYNNEI. CDR3 in amino acids: CASSDWTSNEQFF. The CDR3, as DNA: TGTGCCAGCAGTGACTGGACTAGCAATGAGCAGTTCTTC.

The chain couples TRBV19 to TRBJ2-3; TRBD2 matches 8 bases. Germline CDR1 and CDR2: LNHDA and SQIVND (reference sequence). V lost 1 base, J lost 3 bases, and 6 bases stayed unmatched. The CDR3 runs to 16 residues. The CDR3 reads CASSIVGSGITDTQYF. The DNA for the CDR3 is TGTGCCAGTAGTATAGTTGGTAGCGGGATTACAGATACGCAGTATTTT. Drawing the rest from reference TRBV19 and TRBJ2-3, the complete variable domain is DGGITQSPKYLFRKEGQNVTLSCEQNLNHDAMYWYRQDPGQGLRLIYYSQIVNDFQKGDIAEGYSVSREKKESFPLTVTSAQKNPTAFYLCASSIVGSGITDTQYFGPGTRLTVL.